A single T cell receptor (beta chain) is shown here with its context. The data derive from a study of cytomegalovirus exposure and HLA in healthy donors. The germline V gene has CDR1 LGHNT and CDR2 FRNRAP. The CDR3 totals 15 residues. The V gene lost 1 base and the J gene lost 4 bases, with 13 bases spanning the gap. It was with 60 Vbeta and 13 Jbeta primers that the PCR ran. TCRdb's copy holds only in-frame clones and misses some; the assay was immunoSEQ multiplex PCR. In the table there are more than 50,000 clones, roughly 74% of which are singletons. The sequence was collected from a man aged 35-49 years in good health and CMV-seropositive. The chain uses TRBV12-5 and TRBJ1-1; D is perhaps TRBD1 (5 bases). Sequencing input: PBMCs. In DNA form, the CDR3 reads TGTGCTAGTGGTTTGGGCAGTCAGGGTGCCACTGAAGCTTTCTTT. It yields the protein CASGLGSQGATEAFF.